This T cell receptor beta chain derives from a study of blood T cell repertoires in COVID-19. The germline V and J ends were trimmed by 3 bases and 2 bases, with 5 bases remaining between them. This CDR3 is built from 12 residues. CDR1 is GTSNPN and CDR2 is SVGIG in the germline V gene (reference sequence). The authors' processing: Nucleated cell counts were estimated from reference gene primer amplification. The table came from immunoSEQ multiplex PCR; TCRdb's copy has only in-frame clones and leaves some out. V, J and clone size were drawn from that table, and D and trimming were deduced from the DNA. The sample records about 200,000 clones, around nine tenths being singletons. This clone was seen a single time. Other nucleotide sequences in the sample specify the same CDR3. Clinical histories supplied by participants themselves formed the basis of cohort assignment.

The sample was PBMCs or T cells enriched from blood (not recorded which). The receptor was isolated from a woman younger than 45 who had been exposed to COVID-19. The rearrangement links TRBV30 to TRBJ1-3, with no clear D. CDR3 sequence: CAWRQPGNTIYF. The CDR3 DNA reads TGTGCCTGGAGACAGCCTGGAAACACCATATATTTT. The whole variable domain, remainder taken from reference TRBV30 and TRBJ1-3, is SQTIHQWPATLVQPVGSPLSLECTVEGTSNPNLYWYRQAAGRGLQLLFYSVGIGQISSEVPQNLSASRPQDRQFILSSKKLLLSDSGFYLCAWRQPGNTIYFGEGSWLTVV.